Following are 17 T cell receptor beta chains from one sample sequenced in a study of OX40 agonist ivuxolimab in advanced cancers. Libraries were prepared by immunoSEQ multiplex PCR; TCRdb keeps only in-frame clonotypes and omits some of them. The sample contains over 65,000 clones, under 95% of which appear only once. The sequencing here drew on CD4+ or CD8+ T cells sorted from blood, taken in a trial of the OX40 agonist ivuxolimab. The receptor set was obtained from an adult with an advanced solid tumor such as melanoma, head and neck, liver or kidney cancer.

The rearrangement uses TRBV7-9 and TRBJ1-2; the D is unclear. Germline CDR1 reads SEHNR; CDR2 reads FQNEAQ (reference sequence). Trimming shortened V by 0 bases and J by 2 bases, and 13 bases separated the two germline ends. The CDR3 loop spans 16 amino acids. The CDR3 spells CASSLAPVAGNYGYTF. The CDR3 DNA follows: TGTGCCAGCAGCTTAGCGCCAGTAGCGGGGAACTATGGCTACACCTTC.

By proportion, this clone is medium-sized. Other DNA sequences from this sample encode an identical CDR3 as well. The chain links TRBV13 to TRBJ1-2; 7 nucleotides match TRBD1. This CDR3 has 13 amino acids. Germline CDR1 is PRHDT and CDR2 is FYEKMQ (reference sequence). Trimming took 5 bases from V and 5 from J; bases not matched to a gene: 5. CDR3 amino acids: CASSLGTAYGYTF. The CDR3 DNA follows: TGTGCCAGCAGCCTCGGGACAGCTTATGGCTACACCTTC.

The rearrangement joins TRBV5-6 to TRBJ1-4; D unresolved. The CDR3 contains 16 residues. The germline V gene encodes CDR1 SGHDT and CDR2 YYEEEE. V was pared by 1 base and J by 7 bases, with 17 bases between. Here the CDR3 reads CASSLYPTEDIEKLFF. The CDR3 DNA reads TGTGCCAGCAGCTTGTACCCCACAGAAGACATTGAAAAACTGTTTTTT. The variable domain in full, completed from reference TRBV5-6 and TRBJ1-4, reads DAGVTQSPTHLIKTRGQQVTLRCSPKSGHDTVSWYQQALGQGPQFIFQYYEEEERQRGNFPDRFSGHQFPNYSSELNVNALLLGDSALYLCASSLYPTEDIEKLFFGSGTQLSVL.

The sample holds a few counts of this clone. The rearrangement uses TRBV7-9 and TRBJ2-2; TRBD1 agrees at 9 bases. CDR3 size: 15 residues. V lost 7 bases, J lost 6 bases, and 9 bases stayed unmatched. Germline V gene lookup returns CDR1 SEHNR and CDR2 FQNEAQ (reference sequence). The CDR3 here is CASKGDRDQPGELFF. CDR3 in DNA: TGTGCCAGCAAGGGGGACAGGGACCAGCCCGGGGAGCTGTTTTTT.

The chain combines TRBV10-2 with TRBJ2-1; TRBD2 aligns across 9 bases. V gave up 3 bases and J gave up 8 bases; unmatched junction bases: 8. Germline-derived CDR1 and CDR2 are WSHSY and SAAADI. The CDR3 contains 15 residues. CDR3 loop: CASSDPAGGVDEQFF. The CDR3 nucleotides read TGCGCCAGCAGTGACCCAGCGGGGGGCGTCGATGAGCAGTTCTTC.

The rearrangement uses TRBV13 and TRBJ2-7; tentative D call: TRBD2 (6 bases). V was pared by 0 bases and J by 3 bases, with 6 bases between. There are 13 residues in the CDR3. Germline V gene sequence: CDR1 PRHDT, CDR2 FYEKMQ (reference sequence). The CDR3 nucleotides are TGTGCCAGCAGCTTAGGGGAGGGCTACGAGCAGTACTTC. It codes for CASSLGEGYEQYF.

V is TRBV7-6 and J is TRBJ1-1, with 8 bases fitting TRBD1. The germline gives CDR1 SGHVS, CDR2 FNYEAQ. With V trimmed by 5 bases and J by 5 bases, 7 bases remained unmatched. The length of the CDR3 is 14 residues. The CDR3 protein is CASSADRVRTEAFF. The CDR3, as DNA: TGTGCCAGCAGCGCGGACAGGGTACGGACTGAAGCTTTCTTT.

J is TRBJ2-7 and V is TRBV7-9; TRBD1 matches 9 bases. The V segment lost 3 bases and the J segment 1 base; nucleotides outside the gene matches: 4. The length of the CDR3 is 15 residues. CDR1 is SEHNR and CDR2 is FQNEAQ in the germline V gene (reference sequence). The CDR3, as DNA: TGTGCCAGCAGCTTTGATGGACAGGGGTCCTACGAGCAGTACTTC. It codes for CASSFDGQGSYEQYF. Drawing the rest from reference TRBV7-9 and TRBJ2-7, the complete variable domain is DTGVSQNPRHKITKRGQNVTFRCDPISEHNRLYWYRQTLGQGPEFLTYFQNEAQLEKSRLLSDRFSAERPKGSFSTLEIQRTEQGDSAMYLCASSFDGQGSYEQYFGPGTRLTVT.

The V call is TRBV7-9, the J call TRBJ1-3; no definite D call. This CDR3 comprises 15 residues. V lost 7 bases and J lost 4, with 17 bases in between. The germline V gene has CDR1 SEHNR and CDR2 FQNEAQ (reference sequence). As DNA, the CDR3 is TGTGCCAGCACCCCCGCTGTCGCGGGGGGAAACACCATATATTTT. Translation: CASTPAVAGGNTIYF.

The chain has TRBV9 and TRBJ1-2, with a tentative D call TRBD1 (6 bases). V dropped 2 bases and J dropped 4 bases, with 18 bases sitting between them. The CDR3 covers 16 residues. Per the germline V gene, CDR1 is SGDLS and CDR2 is YYNGEE. CDR3 protein: CASSVQRGGIPYGYTF. The CDR3 coding sequence is TGTGCCAGCAGCGTCCAGCGCGGGGGCATTCCCTATGGCTACACCTTC.

This rearrangement joins TRBV27 to TRBJ2-7; maybe TRBD2 (5 bases). From germline, CDR1 is MNHEY and CDR2 SMNVEV (reference sequence). The CDR3 has 16 residues. V was cut by 0 bases and J by 2 bases, with 14 bases left in between. In nucleotides, the CDR3 is TGTGCCAGCAGTTTATCAGCTGGGGAGTATCCCTACGAGCAGTACTTC. This sequence encodes CASSLSAGEYPYEQYF.

The chain employs TRBV18 and TRBJ2-2, with D uncertain. Germline CDR1 KGHSH, CDR2 LQKENI. The CDR3 extends over 12 amino acids. The V and J ends lost 3 bases and 3 bases respectively, with 2 bases between them. The CDR3: CASSPDTGELFF. The CDR3 bases are TGTGCCAGCTCACCTGACACCGGGGAGCTGTTTTTT. Full variable domain (rest looked up from reference TRBV18 and TRBJ2-2): NAGVMQNPRHLVRRRGQEARLRCSPMKGHSHVYWYRQLPEEGLKFMVYLQKENIIDESGMPKERFSAEFPKEGPSILRIQQVVRGDSAAYFCASSPDTGELFFGEGSRLTVL.

V is TRBV2 and J is TRBJ2-3, with 9 bases that match TRBD2. The CDR3 runs to 17 residues. The V gene's germline CDR1 is SNHLY and CDR2 FYNNEI. J was trimmed by 2 bases and V by 4 bases; bases with no gene match: 10. The CDR3 DNA sequence: TGTGCCAGCAGTGCCCTGGAAGCGGGGGGATTCACAGATACGCAGTATTTT. It codes for CASSALEAGGFTDTQYF. Drawing the rest from reference TRBV2 and TRBJ2-3, the complete variable domain is EPEVTQTPSHQVTQMGQEVILRCVPISNHLYFYWYRQILGQKVEFLVSFYNNEISEKSEIFDDQFSVERPDGSNFTLKIRSTKLEDSAMYFCASSALEAGGFTDTQYFGPGTRLTVL.

V is TRBV14 and J is TRBJ2-1; D is unresolved. The CDR3 contains 17 residues. Trimming stripped 4 bases from V and 0 bases from J, with 16 bases between. Germline V gene lookup returns CDR1 SGHDN and CDR2 FVKESK. Here the CDR3 DNA reads TGTGCCAGCAGCCCTTCCTACGCCCCGAACTCCTACAATGAGCAGTTCTTC. This gives the protein CASSPSYAPNSYNEQFF.

V gene TRBV7-2 combines with J gene TRBJ2-1, with 7 bases fitting TRBD2. Germline CDR1 is SGHTA and CDR2 is FQGNSA. This CDR3 region has 14 residues. J lost 9 bases, V lost 5 bases, and 10 bases had no gene match. The CDR3: CASSTGTTGSEQFF. CDR3 bases: TGTGCCAGCAGCACCGGGACTACCGGTTCTGAGCAGTTCTTC.

This clone was seen a single time. The chain couples TRBV7-6 to TRBJ2-3; the match to TRBD2 covers 8 bases. The germline V gene encodes CDR1 SGHVS and CDR2 FNYEAQ. Trimming removed 4 bases from V and 2 bases from J; junction bases left unmatched: 2. This CDR3 has 14 residues. The CDR3 coding sequence is TGTGCCAGCAGCTCAGCGGGGGCCACAGATACGCAGTATTTT. Amino acid sequence: CASSSAGATDTQYF.

The rearrangement joins TRBV6-5 to TRBJ2-7; possible D gene TRBD1, 6 bases. The CDR3 loop spans 15 amino acids. Germline V CDR1 and CDR2: MNHEY, SVGAGI. V lost 0 bases to trimming and J lost 2 bases, with 11 bases between them. The CDR3 here is CASSYSWDTTYEQYF. The CDR3 DNA follows: TGTGCCAGCAGTTACTCCTGGGACACCACCTACGAGCAGTACTTC.